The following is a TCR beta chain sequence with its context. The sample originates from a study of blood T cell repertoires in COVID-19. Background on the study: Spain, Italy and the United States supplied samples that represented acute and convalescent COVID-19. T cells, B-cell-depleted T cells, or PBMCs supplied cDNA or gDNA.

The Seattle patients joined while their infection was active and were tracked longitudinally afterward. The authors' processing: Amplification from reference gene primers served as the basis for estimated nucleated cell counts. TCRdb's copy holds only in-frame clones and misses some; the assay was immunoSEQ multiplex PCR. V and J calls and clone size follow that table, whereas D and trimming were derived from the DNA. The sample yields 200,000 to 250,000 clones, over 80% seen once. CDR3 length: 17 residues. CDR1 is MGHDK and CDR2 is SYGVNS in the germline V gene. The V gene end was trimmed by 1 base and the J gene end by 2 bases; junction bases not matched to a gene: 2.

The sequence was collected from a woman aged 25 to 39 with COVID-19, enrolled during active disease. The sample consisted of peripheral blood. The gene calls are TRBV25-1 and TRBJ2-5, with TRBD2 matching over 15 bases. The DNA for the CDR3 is TGTGCCAGCAGTGAATCGGGACTAGCGGGGGGACAAGAGACCCAGTACTTC. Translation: CASSESGLAGGQETQYF.